The next 7 T cell receptor beta chains were all read from a single sample in a study of PD-L1 blockade in urothelial cancer. Here immunoSEQ multiplex PCR was the method, and the copy in TCRdb shows in-frame clones only, minus some. The sample lists about 52,000 clones; 60% to 80% were seen once. The sample in question was PBMCs, obtained around atezolizumab (anti-PD-L1) treatment. The receptors come from a man between 65 and 85 years old with urothelial cancer.

This clone showed up just a few times. J is TRBJ2-3 and V is TRBV14, with 7 bases matching TRBD1. The CDR3 runs 13 residues. In germline, CDR1 is SGHDN, CDR2 FVKESK. Unmatched junction bases numbered 7, after V lost 4 bases and J lost 9 bases. The CDR3 protein is CASSLLRQGTQYF. The DNA of the CDR3 is TGTGCCAGCAGCCTCTTAAGACAGGGCACGCAGTATTTT.

This clone has ten or more counts. V and J are TRBV6-5 and TRBJ2-1, with TRBD2 identical over 8 bases. V lost 4 bases and J lost 15; bases outside the gene matches: 17. Germline V gene lookup returns CDR1 MNHEY and CDR2 SVGAGI. This CDR3 is 15 amino acids long. The CDR3 bases are TGTGCCAGCAGTTCCCTCCGAGCGGGGGTCCCCAACCCGTTCTTC. Translated, it gives CASSSLRAGVPNPFF.

The V call is TRBV5-1, the J call TRBJ2-2; 7 bases are shared with TRBD1. The CDR3 is made up of 15 amino acids. The V gene end was trimmed by 4 bases and the J gene end by 6 bases; junction bases not matched to a gene: 9. CDR1 is SGHRS, CDR2 YFSETQ, per germline. For the CDR3, the DNA is TGCGCCAGCAGCACCGCCGGGACAGCGGCCGGGGAGCTGTTTTTT. This sequence encodes CASSTAGTAAGELFF.

The chain uses TRBV6-1 and TRBJ2-7; D unresolved. Trimming shortened V by 4 bases and J by 2 bases, and 9 bases separated the two germline ends. Germline assignment: CDR1 MNHNS and CDR2 SASEGT. This CDR3 is built from 13 residues. DNA of the CDR3: TGTGCCAGCAGTGGCAGTATCCCCTACGAGCAGTACTTC. Translating it yields CASSGSIPYEQYF.

This chain connects TRBV7-3 to TRBJ2-5; 7 nucleotides align to TRBD1. This CDR3 region has 15 residues. The V segment lost 5 bases and the J segment 3 bases; nucleotides outside the gene matches: 9. CDR1 is SGHTA, CDR2 FQGTGA, per germline. For the CDR3, the DNA is TGTGCCAGCAGCCACTCAGGGGGTCCGAAAGAGACCCAGTACTTC. Translated, it gives CASSHSGGPKETQYF.

The sample holds one count of this clone. The chain joins TRBV11-2 to TRBJ2-7, with a tentative D call TRBD2 (6 bases). The V and J ends lost 6 bases and 8 bases respectively, with 20 bases between them. Germline lookup yields CDR1 SGHAT and CDR2 FQNNGV. This CDR3 comprises 14 residues. CDR3 sequence (DNA): TGTGCCAGCAGACAATGGGACTCCCTGAGCAAGCAGTACTTC. Encoded protein: CASRQWDSLSKQYF.

The chain couples TRBV27 to TRBJ1-2; 7 positions match TRBD1. The CDR3 loop spans 14 amino acids. Germline CDR1 MNHEY, CDR2 SMNVEV (reference sequence). Unmatched junction bases numbered 6, after V lost 8 bases and J lost 0 bases. This CDR3 reads CASARQGANYGYTF. The DNA for the CDR3 is TGTGCCAGCGCTCGACAGGGCGCTAACTATGGCTACACCTTC.